This TCR beta chain was obtained from a study of long-term antiretroviral therapy in people with HIV. Regarding this clone: This CDR3 is also generated by other DNA sequences in the sample.

The assay, immunoSEQ v3.0, was run at survey level. Using immunoSEQ multiplex PCR, the repertoire was profiled, and TCRdb retains in-frame clones only, with some absent. The sample lists 30,000 or so clones, roughly 79% occurring once. The CDR3 spans 13 residues. Trimming removed 3 bases at V and 5 bases at J, with 7 bases between. Germline V gene sequence: CDR1 MDHEN, CDR2 SYDVKM. This receptor was taken from a man aged 50-59 years with HIV. This chain uses TRBV28 with TRBJ1-4; D is undetermined. Sample: unsorted PBMCs, taken 3 years after starting antiretroviral therapy. The CDR3 is CASSFRVNEKLFF. CDR3 nucleotides: TGTGCCAGCAGTTTTCGGGTCAATGAAAAACTGTTTTTT.